This T cell receptor beta chain is drawn from a study of T-cell memory formation after mild COVID-19. General study findings and limits: Cross-reactive memory appears to have joined, as suggested by some responding clones showing up in pre-infection memory. Shrinking CD4+ clones resided mostly in CM and EM, and CD8+ ones in EMRA.

MiXCR, applied by TCRdb to the 5' RACE reads, yields one record per CDR3 protein. The sample consists of roughly 450,000 distinct CDR3 sequences, 18% of them appearing once. In its sample, this clonotype was seen a few times. No antigen is known for it. The CDR3 runs to 15 residues. V was shortened by 7 bases and J by 3 bases, with 15 bases between the two germline ends. This clonotype was sampled from an adult woman who had mild COVID-19 (a few samples of this study predate the infection). Cell type and time point are not known. The source material was PBMCs or a T cell subset sorted from them (not recorded which). The gene calls are TRBV12-3 or TRBV12-4 and TRBJ2-2; a weak D match, TRBD2 (7 bases). The CDR3 DNA is TGTGCCAGCACCGGGGGGCAGGGGCACACCGGGGAGCTGTTTTTT. This gives the protein CASTGGQGHTGELFF.